These T cell receptor beta chains were read from a single sample in a study of PD-L1 blockade in urothelial cancer. Assay used: immunoSEQ multiplex PCR; TCRdb lists only in-frame clones, some missing. The sample shows tens of thousands of clones, approximately 90% of them seen only once. Specimen: PBMCs, collected around atezolizumab (anti-PD-L1) treatment. These receptors were collected from a woman aged 55-70 years with urothelial cancer. CDR3s include the opening cysteine and the closing phenylalanine or tryptophan. The order of the fields is clone size, J gene, CDR3 length, D gene, V gene, CDR3 DNA, CDR3 protein. A D gene is named only where the DNA matches it firmly. Only part of the rows carry a size: once, few, many, or a class if the clone is expanded.

clone_size: NA
j_call: TRBJ1-2
cdr3_length: 15
d_call: TRBD1
v_call: TRBV11-2
cdr3_nt: TGTGCCAGCAGCCTCTGGGACAGGGGGCTTTACGGCTACACCTTC
cdr3_aa: CASSLWDRGLYGYTF

clone_size: NA
j_call: TRBJ2-1
cdr3_length: 19
d_call: TRBD2
v_call: TRBV19
cdr3_nt: TGTGCCAGTACCTCATTCCCCCAGACTAGCCGCCCCTCCTACAATGAGCAGTTCTTC
cdr3_aa: CASTSFPQTSRPSYNEQFF

clone_size: NA
j_call: TRBJ1-2
cdr3_length: 13
d_call: TRBD1
v_call: TRBV6-5
cdr3_nt: TGTGCCAGCAGTTCTGGACAGGGGGATGGCTACACCTTC
cdr3_aa: CASSSGQGDGYTF

clone_size: NA
j_call: TRBJ2-7
cdr3_length: 14
d_call: NA
v_call: TRBV27
cdr3_nt: TGTGCCAGCAGTTTTGGGGAGGGGGATTACGAGCAGTACTTC
cdr3_aa: CASSFGEGDYEQYF

clone_size: NA
j_call: TRBJ1-4
cdr3_length: 14
d_call: TRBD1
v_call: TRBV29-1
cdr3_nt: TGCAGCGTTGTGAGTGGACAGGGTACCGAAAAACTGTTTTTT
cdr3_aa: CSVVSGQGTEKLFF

clone_size: NA
j_call: TRBJ2-2
cdr3_length: 15
d_call: TRBD1
v_call: TRBV5-1
cdr3_nt: TGCGCCACCCGAAGCGGGGACAGGGGGCCGGGGGAGCTGTTTTTT
cdr3_aa: CATRSGDRGPGELFF

clone_size: once
j_call: TRBJ2-1
cdr3_length: 15
d_call: NA
v_call: TRBV10-3
cdr3_nt: TGTGCCATCAGTGAGGGAGTGTCTAGAGCTAATGAGCAGTTCTTC
cdr3_aa: CAISEGVSRANEQFF

clone_size: NA
j_call: TRBJ1-1
cdr3_length: 15
d_call: TRBD1
v_call: TRBV5-1
cdr3_nt: TGCGCCAGCAGCAATTCCGGGACAGCTAACACTGAAGCTTTCTTT
cdr3_aa: CASSNSGTANTEAFF

clone_size: NA
j_call: TRBJ2-7
cdr3_length: 11
d_call: NA
v_call: TRBV18
cdr3_nt: TGTGCCAGCTCCCTCAACGGCGAGCAGTACTTC
cdr3_aa: CASSLNGEQYF

clone_size: NA
j_call: TRBJ2-7
cdr3_length: 18
d_call: NA
v_call: TRBV18
cdr3_nt: TGTGCCAGCTCACCACTAGAGGACAGTATGAAGACAGGAGACGAGCAGTACTTC
cdr3_aa: CASSPLEDSMKTGDEQYF

clone_size: NA
j_call: TRBJ2-7
cdr3_length: 12
d_call: NA
v_call: TRBV7-6
cdr3_nt: TGTGCCAGCAGCTTAGTCAGCTACGAGCAGTACTTC
cdr3_aa: CASSLVSYEQYF

clone_size: NA
j_call: TRBJ1-1
cdr3_length: 15
d_call: TRBD1
v_call: TRBV19
cdr3_nt: TGTGCCAGTAGTATAGGGGGCAGGGGGAGCACTGAAGCTTTCTTT
cdr3_aa: CASSIGGRGSTEAFF

clone_size: NA
j_call: TRBJ2-3
cdr3_length: 15
d_call: NA
v_call: TRBV7-3
cdr3_nt: TGTGCCAGCAGCTTAGCAGGGGTGGGCACAGATACGCAGTATTTT
cdr3_aa: CASSLAGVGTDTQYF

clone_size: NA
j_call: TRBJ2-7
cdr3_length: 15
d_call: TRBD1
v_call: TRBV9
cdr3_nt: TGTGCCAGCAGCCCAACGGGACAGGGAGATTACGAGCAGTACTTC
cdr3_aa: CASSPTGQGDYEQYF

clone_size: NA
j_call: TRBJ1-1
cdr3_length: 13
d_call: NA
v_call: TRBV7-9
cdr3_nt: TGTGCCAGCAGGCCCACGGGGAACACTGAAGCTTTCTTT
cdr3_aa: CASRPTGNTEAFF

clone_size: NA
j_call: TRBJ2-1
cdr3_length: 16
d_call: TRBD2
v_call: TRBV5-1
cdr3_nt: TGCGCCAGCAGCTCGAGACGGGGGGAATCTAACAATGAGCAGTTCTTC
cdr3_aa: CASSSRRGESNNEQFF

clone_size: NA
j_call: TRBJ2-7
cdr3_length: 14
d_call: TRBD2
v_call: TRBV10-3
cdr3_nt: TGTGCCGCCCGACCGGGACTAGCGGGAGACGAGCAGTACTTC
cdr3_aa: CAARPGLAGDEQYF

clone_size: NA
j_call: TRBJ1-1
cdr3_length: 13
d_call: NA
v_call: TRBV15
cdr3_nt: TGTGCCACCAGCCCCAGGGTTCCGACTGAAGCTTTCTTT
cdr3_aa: CATSPRVPTEAFF

clone_size: NA
j_call: TRBJ2-3
cdr3_length: 16
d_call: TRBD1
v_call: TRBV6-5
cdr3_nt: TGTGCCAGCAGTTACCGCGGACAGGGTGAGACAGATACGCAGTATTTT
cdr3_aa: CASSYRGQGETDTQYF

clone_size: few
j_call: TRBJ1-4
cdr3_length: 16
d_call: TRBD1
v_call: TRBV7-2
cdr3_nt: TGTGCCAGCAGCTCAGTCCCCGGGACAGATAATGAAAAACTGTTTTTT
cdr3_aa: CASSSVPGTDNEKLFF

clone_size: NA
j_call: TRBJ1-2
cdr3_length: 15
d_call: NA
v_call: TRBV7-9
cdr3_nt: TGTGCCAGCAGCTTACGCTCGTCACAGGTATATGGCTACACCTTC
cdr3_aa: CASSLRSSQVYGYTF

clone_size: NA
j_call: TRBJ2-1
cdr3_length: 13
d_call: NA
v_call: TRBV11-2
cdr3_nt: TGTGCCAGCAGCTTCGCAGGGGTGACGCTACAGTTCTTC
cdr3_aa: CASSFAGVTLQFF

clone_size: NA
j_call: TRBJ1-2
cdr3_length: 17
d_call: TRBD1
v_call: TRBV5-1
cdr3_nt: TGCGCCAGCAGCTTCAAAAAACCGGGACAGGGCAACTATGGCTACACCTTC
cdr3_aa: CASSFKKPGQGNYGYTF

clone_size: NA
j_call: TRBJ1-6
cdr3_length: 15
d_call: NA
v_call: TRBV5-5
cdr3_nt: TGTGCCAGCAGCTTGGGTATGGGAGGGAATTCACCCCTCCACTTT
cdr3_aa: CASSLGMGGNSPLHF

clone_size: many
j_call: TRBJ2-7
cdr3_length: 13
d_call: NA
v_call: TRBV5-6
cdr3_nt: TGTGCCAGCAGCTTCCTGACTGCCTACGAGCAGTACTTC
cdr3_aa: CASSFLTAYEQYF

clone_size: NA
j_call: TRBJ2-1
cdr3_length: 14
d_call: TRBD2
v_call: TRBV7-9
cdr3_nt: TGTGCCAGCAGCTTCGGACTAGCGGGGGACGAGCAGTTCTTC
cdr3_aa: CASSFGLAGDEQFF

clone_size: once
j_call: TRBJ1-1
cdr3_length: 14
d_call: NA
v_call: TRBV4-3
cdr3_nt: TGCGCCAGCAGCCGCTTGGAACCCGGAGGTGAAGCTTTCTTT
cdr3_aa: CASSRLEPGGEAFF

clone_size: NA
j_call: TRBJ1-1
cdr3_length: 16
d_call: NA
v_call: TRBV27
cdr3_nt: TGTGCCAGCAGGCCCGCCCAGGGGTTCAGTACCACTGAAGCTTTCTTT
cdr3_aa: CASRPAQGFSTTEAFF

clone_size: NA
j_call: TRBJ1-5
cdr3_length: 16
d_call: TRBD1
v_call: TRBV5-4
cdr3_nt: TGTGCCAGCAGCCTTATAGGACAGGGGGCCAATCAGCCCCAGCATTTT
cdr3_aa: CASSLIGQGANQPQHF

clone_size: many
j_call: TRBJ2-7
cdr3_length: 16
d_call: TRBD2
v_call: TRBV29-1
cdr3_nt: TGCAGCGTTCTAAGGGGAAGAGGCGGGAGGGCCGTCGAGCAGTACTTC
cdr3_aa: CSVLRGRGGRAVEQYF

clone_size: once
j_call: TRBJ2-6
cdr3_length: 14
d_call: NA
v_call: TRBV6-4
cdr3_nt: TGTGCCAGCAGTGCCATCTCTGGGGCCAACGTCCTGACTTTC
cdr3_aa: CASSAISGANVLTF

clone_size: NA
j_call: TRBJ1-1
cdr3_length: 13
d_call: NA
v_call: TRBV27
cdr3_nt: TGTGCCAGCAGTTTCGCCGGGAGGCGTGAAGCTTTCTTT
cdr3_aa: CASSFAGRREAFF

clone_size: NA
j_call: TRBJ2-7
cdr3_length: 18
d_call: TRBD1
v_call: TRBV25-1
cdr3_nt: TGTGCCAGCAGTGAATACATAAGGCGGACAGGGACGGTCGACGAGCAGTACTTC
cdr3_aa: CASSEYIRRTGTVDEQYF

clone_size: NA
j_call: TRBJ2-1
cdr3_length: 13
d_call: TRBD2
v_call: TRBV18
cdr3_nt: TGTGCCAGCTCACCTAGCGGGGTCAATGAGCAGTTCTTC
cdr3_aa: CASSPSGVNEQFF

clone_size: once
j_call: TRBJ2-7
cdr3_length: 12
d_call: NA
v_call: TRBV19
cdr3_nt: TGTGCCAGTAGTGCGGCAGGGTCAGGGCAGTACTTC
cdr3_aa: CASSAAGSGQYF

clone_size: NA
j_call: TRBJ2-7
cdr3_length: 17
d_call: NA
v_call: TRBV4-3
cdr3_nt: TGCGCCAGCAGCCAAGACGGTAGCGGCCCTAGCTCCTACGAGCAGTACTTC
cdr3_aa: CASSQDGSGPSSYEQYF

clone_size: few
j_call: TRBJ2-7
cdr3_length: 15
d_call: TRBD2
v_call: TRBV14
cdr3_nt: TGTGCCAGCAGCGGGCCTAGCGGACCCCTTGGCGAGCAGTACTTC
cdr3_aa: CASSGPSGPLGEQYF

clone_size: NA
j_call: TRBJ2-5
cdr3_length: 16
d_call: TRBD1
v_call: TRBV5-6
cdr3_nt: TGTGCCAGCAGGACTGAGACAGGGGGCGCGTGGGAGACCCAGTACTTC
cdr3_aa: CASRTETGGAWETQYF

clone_size: few
j_call: TRBJ1-4
cdr3_length: 15
d_call: NA
v_call: TRBV28
cdr3_nt: TGTGCCAGCACCCCAATCGGACAGCTCGGTGAAAAACTGTTTTTT
cdr3_aa: CASTPIGQLGEKLFF

clone_size: NA
j_call: TRBJ2-7
cdr3_length: 15
d_call: TRBD2
v_call: TRBV7-2
cdr3_nt: TGTGCCAGCAGCCTAAGACTAGCGCGATCCTACGAGCAGTACTTC
cdr3_aa: CASSLRLARSYEQYF

clone_size: NA
j_call: TRBJ2-7
cdr3_length: 12
d_call: TRBD2
v_call: TRBV29-1
cdr3_nt: TGCAGCGTCGCGGGACTAGCAGTCGAGCAGTACTTC
cdr3_aa: CSVAGLAVEQYF

clone_size: NA
j_call: TRBJ2-7
cdr3_length: 13
d_call: NA
v_call: TRBV5-6
cdr3_nt: TGTGCCAGCCCAGGGCGGATTACCTACGAGCAGTACTTC
cdr3_aa: CASPGRITYEQYF

clone_size: NA
j_call: TRBJ2-2
cdr3_length: 14
d_call: TRBD1
v_call: TRBV7-6
cdr3_nt: TGTGCCAGCAGCCTAGGACAGGGGACCGGGGAGCTGTTTTTT
cdr3_aa: CASSLGQGTGELFF

clone_size: NA
j_call: TRBJ1-1
cdr3_length: 14
d_call: NA
v_call: TRBV6-5
cdr3_nt: TGTGCCAGCAGGGAGGGGGGGGCCAACACTGAAGCTTTCTTT
cdr3_aa: CASREGGANTEAFF

clone_size: NA
j_call: TRBJ1-2
cdr3_length: 15
d_call: TRBD1
v_call: TRBV11-2
cdr3_nt: TGTGCCAGCAGCTCGGGACAGGGAGGCAACTATGGCTACACCTTC
cdr3_aa: CASSSGQGGNYGYTF

clone_size: NA
j_call: TRBJ2-7
cdr3_length: 19
d_call: NA
v_call: TRBV5-6
cdr3_nt: TGTGCCAGCAGCTTGGCCCCGGTGTACGCGGGCGGATTGCCAAACGAGCAGTACTTC
cdr3_aa: CASSLAPVYAGGLPNEQYF

clone_size: few
j_call: TRBJ1-5
cdr3_length: 14
d_call: NA
v_call: TRBV2
cdr3_nt: TGTGCCAGCAGGAACCCAGGTAACAATCAGCCCCAGCATTTT
cdr3_aa: CASRNPGNNQPQHF

clone_size: NA
j_call: TRBJ2-7
cdr3_length: 16
d_call: TRBD1
v_call: TRBV4-1
cdr3_nt: TGCGCCAGCAGCCAAGATGGGGACAGCATCCTCTACGAGCAGTACTTC
cdr3_aa: CASSQDGDSILYEQYF

clone_size: NA
j_call: TRBJ2-7
cdr3_length: 15
d_call: TRBD1
v_call: TRBV7-9
cdr3_nt: TGTGCCAGCAGCTCCCCCGGGACAGGGAACTACGAGCAGTACTTC
cdr3_aa: CASSSPGTGNYEQYF

clone_size: NA
j_call: TRBJ2-3
cdr3_length: 16
d_call: NA
v_call: TRBV5-1
cdr3_nt: TGCGCCAGCAGCTTGGGACTGGAGTGGCGGACAGATACGCAGTATTTT
cdr3_aa: CASSLGLEWRTDTQYF

clone_size: NA
j_call: TRBJ1-4
cdr3_length: 16
d_call: TRBD1
v_call: TRBV4-3
cdr3_nt: TGCGCCAGCAGCCAAGAGGGCCGGGACAGCTTAGGAAAACTGTTTTTT
cdr3_aa: CASSQEGRDSLGKLFF

clone_size: NA
j_call: TRBJ2-1
cdr3_length: 15
d_call: NA
v_call: TRBV5-1
cdr3_nt: TGCGCCAGCAGCGCTGGGGGGGCTAACAGGAATGAGCAGTTCTTC
cdr3_aa: CASSAGGANRNEQFF

clone_size: NA
j_call: TRBJ2-1
cdr3_length: 16
d_call: NA
v_call: TRBV29-1
cdr3_nt: TGCAGCGCCGCAGGGGTGAGCGGGGATGAATACAATGAGCAGTTCTTC
cdr3_aa: CSAAGVSGDEYNEQFF